This T cell receptor (beta chain) came from a study of PD-1 blockade in classical Hodgkin lymphoma. To note about this clone: Its cognate antigen is unknown.

The CDR3 is 16 residues long. V trimming: 0 bases; J trimming: 3 bases; junction bases outside the gene matches: 6. The germline gives CDR1 MNHEY, CDR2 SVGAGI. Data came from immunoSEQ multiplex PCR; TCRdb stores just in-frame clones and leaves some out. The table lists just over 50,000 clones, around 75% of them singletons. Whole-study results and caveats: Compared with baseline, CD4+ but not CD8+ TCR diversity had risen significantly by C4D1. After ASCT, patients who started nivolumab under 1 year later were excluded. Partial responders and progressors had significantly lower baseline TCR diversity. The origin of the repertoire differences remains undefined, with disease activity or prior therapy as possible causes.

Autologous stem cell transplantation was followed by relapse in every patient, and brentuximab vedotin exposure varied. The source of this sequence is a human donor with classical Hodgkin lymphoma. Material: peripheral blood mononuclear cells (PBMCs), obtained before the second cycle of nivolumab. V and J are TRBV6-5 and TRBJ2-7; 9 bases map to TRBD1. The CDR3 coding sequence is TGTGCCAGCAGTTACTCGTCCGGGACAGGGCTCTACGAGCAGTACTTC. Protein product: CASSYSSGTGLYEQYF.